These 10 T cell receptor beta chains came from one sample sequenced in a study of shared clonotypes between healthy human individuals. The method was immunoSEQ multiplex PCR; TCRdb's version includes in-frame clones alone and lacks a portion of them. The repertoire holds about 600,000 clones, with 95% to 98% as singletons. Sequencing used naive CD4+ T cells sorted from blood. Sample subset: CD45RA+ positively selected. These receptor sequences come from a woman aged 25 to 39 in good health.

V and J are TRBV28 and TRBJ1-2; D ambiguous. The ends were cut back, 6 bases at V and 8 bases at J, with 13 bases in the middle. Germline CDR1 and CDR2: MDHEN and SYDVKM. There are 12 residues in the CDR3. The CDR3 DNA reads as TGTGCCAGCAGCCGATCGAAAAGGGGCTACACCTTC. It codes for CASSRSKRGYTF.

This clone was observed once. V gene TRBV6-5 combines with J gene TRBJ2-3; 10 nucleotides agree with TRBD2. Germline V gene lookup returns CDR1 MNHEY and CDR2 SVGAGI. CDR3 length: 14 amino acids. J was trimmed by 6 bases and V by 6 bases; bases with no gene match: 6. This CDR3 is CASSSGLAVDTQYF. The DNA of the CDR3 is TGTGCCAGCAGCAGCGGACTAGCGGTGGATACGCAGTATTTT.

The rearrangement joins TRBV28 to TRBJ1-5, with 7 bases identical to TRBD1. The CDR3 is 14 residues long. Germline V gene sequence: CDR1 MDHEN, CDR2 SYDVKM. After removal of 6 bases from V and 5 bases from J, the junction contained 7 bases not matched to a gene. The CDR3 sequence is CASSPGTAYQPQHF. The CDR3 DNA is TGTGCCAGCAGCCCCGGGACAGCCTATCAGCCCCAGCATTTT. Combining the CDR3 with reference TRBV28 and TRBJ1-5 gives the whole variable domain DVKVTQSSRYLVKRTGEKVFLECVQDMDHENMFWYRQDPGLGLRLIYFSYDVKMKEKGDIPEGYSVSREKKERFSLILESASTNQTSMYLCASSPGTAYQPQHFGDGTRLSIL.

The rearrangement joins TRBV1 to TRBJ2-1. TRBV1 has pseudogene status. The CDR3 has 14 amino acids. The CDR3, as DNA: TGCACCAGCAGCCAAGGAGGTCGGGGCTGGGAGCAGTTCTTC. This sequence encodes CTSSQGGRGWEQFF.

This rearrangement joins TRBV4-2 to TRBJ2-1; D tentatively reads TRBD1 or TRBD2 (7 bases each). Trimming left V 7 bases short and J 3 bases short, with 16 bases between. The germline V gene has CDR1 LGHNA and CDR2 YNFKEQ. This CDR3 is 15 amino acids long. CDR3 nucleotides: TGTGCCAGCACGCCAGGGGGAGGGAGCTACAATGAGCAGTTCTTC. Protein product: CASTPGGGSYNEQFF.

V and J are TRBV5-1 and TRBJ2-1; 11 bases map to TRBD2. The CDR3 loop spans 15 amino acids. Germline trimming cut 3 bases from V and 12 bases from J; bases unmatched to any gene: 11. Germline lookup yields CDR1 SGHRS and CDR2 YFSETQ. The CDR3 loop is CASSSQTSGVSGQFF. Here the CDR3 DNA reads TGCGCCAGCAGCTCCCAGACTAGCGGGGTCAGTGGGCAGTTCTTC.

The chain is built from TRBV14 and TRBJ2-2, with 12 bases fitting TRBD2. Per the germline V gene, CDR1 is SGHDN and CDR2 is FVKESK. The CDR3 sequence is 17 residues long. The V gene end was trimmed by 6 bases and the J gene end by 4 bases; junction bases not matched to a gene: 9. CDR3 in amino acids: CASRTTSGSSGTGELFF. The CDR3 DNA is TGTGCCAGCAGAACGACTAGCGGGAGTTCGGGCACCGGGGAGCTGTTTTTT.

The J gene is TRBJ1-5, the V gene TRBV4-1, with D perhaps matching TRBD1 (6 bases). The CDR3 length is 15 residues. V was trimmed by 4 bases and J by 4 bases, leaving 14 bases between them. The germline gives CDR1 MGHRA, CDR2 YSYEKL. CDR3 sequence (DNA): TGCGCCAGCAGCCCTACGGGGGCGAGAAATCAGCCCCAGCATTTT. Translating it yields CASSPTGARNQPQHF.

The V and J genes are TRBV27 and TRBJ1-6; D is uncertain. Per germline, CDR1 MNHEY and CDR2 SMNVEV (reference sequence). Between the trimmed V and J ends, which lost 6 bases and 7 bases, there was a span of 10 bases. This CDR3 comprises 13 residues. The CDR3 sequence: CASRETRNSPLHF. DNA of the CDR3: TGTGCCAGCAGGGAGACAAGAAATTCACCCCTCCACTTT.

The chain combines TRBV28 with TRBJ1-1, with a weak D call TRBD1 (5 bases). V was clipped by 2 bases and J by 1 base, with 11 bases between them. The CDR3 runs 15 residues. Germline-derived CDR1 and CDR2 are MDHEN and SYDVKM. The CDR3 spells CASSLIGGRNTEAFF. CDR3 coding DNA: TGTGCCAGCAGTTTAATCGGGGGACGGAACACTGAAGCTTTCTTT.